These 4 T cell receptor beta chains were all obtained from the same sample, sequenced in a study of regulatory T cells in long-lasting Graves disease. The time point denotes: persistent/refractory GD, antithyroid drugs over 5 years with positive TRAb. The authors made the TCR library using RNA they extracted from PBMCs. TCR beta libraries were built with iRepertoire HTBI primers and Arm-PCR of CDR3 regions. TCRdb fed the multiplex PCR reads into MiXCR, producing one record per CDR3 protein. This sample has approximately 470,000 distinct CDR3 sequences, with around 21% found just once. The sample here was peripheral blood mononuclear cells (PBMCs), taken when the disease was refractory, from a patient treated with antithyroid drugs. Source of these receptors: a female donor with Graves disease.

The rearrangement joins TRBV10-3 to TRBJ1-2; 9 bases align to TRBD1. Germline CDR1 and CDR2: ENHRY and SYGVKD. J gave up 4 bases and V 1 base, and 16 bases lay outside the gene matches. The CDR3 runs 19 residues. CDR3: CAISELVRVPGQGSYGYTF. The CDR3 coding sequence is TGTGCCATCAGTGAGTTAGTACGGGTACCGGGACAGGGATCCTATGGCTACACCTTC.

The V gene is TRBV7-3, the J gene TRBJ1-2, with D possibly being TRBD1 (6 bases). The germline V gene has CDR1 SGHTA and CDR2 FQGTGA. V was pared by 3 bases and J by 6 bases, with 11 bases between. The CDR3 runs to 13 residues. The CDR3 coding sequence is TGTGCCAGCAGCTTCGAGGGGGGACATGGCTACACCTTC. Protein sequence: CASSFEGGHGYTF. Supplemented by reference TRBV7-3 and TRBJ1-2, the full variable domain reads GAGVSQTPSNKVTEKGKYVELRCDPISGHTALYWYRQSLGQGPEFLIYFQGTGAADDSGLPNDRFFAVRPEGSVSTLKIQRTERGDSAVYLCASSFEGGHGYTFGSGTRLTVV.

J is TRBJ2-6 and V is TRBV30; D not resolved. The CDR3 has 15 amino acids. Trimming stripped 0 bases from V and 4 bases from J, with 10 bases between. Germline V gene data show CDR1 as GTSNPN and CDR2 as SVGIG (reference sequence). In nucleotides, the CDR3 is TGTGCCTGGAGTGTACCGCAAGCCGGGGCCAACGTCCTGACTTTC. It translates to CAWSVPQAGANVLTF.

This clonotype was seen once. The chain is built from TRBV30 and TRBJ2-7, with 7 bases fitting TRBD2. The V gene's germline CDR1 is GTSNPN and CDR2 SVGIG (reference sequence). The CDR3 is 14 residues long. V lost 5 bases and J lost 0; bases outside the gene matches: 7. CDR3 sequence (DNA): TGTGCCTGGGGCGGGACTACCTCCTCCTACGAGCAGTACTTC. Amino acids: CAWGGTTSSYEQYF.